This T cell receptor beta chain was observed in a study of control samples from healthy donors and cancer patients. The assay was immunoSEQ multiplex PCR, and TCRdb's table has in-frame clones only and misses some. The sample has fewer than 200,000 clones, approximately 92% seen once. Looked up from germline, CDR1 is KGHDR and CDR2 is SFDVKD. The CDR3 has 13 residues. The V and J ends lost 7 bases and 0 bases respectively, with 8 bases between them. This TCR was recovered from a man aged 18 to 35 in good health. The chain links TRBV24-1 to TRBJ2-5; TRBD1 is a possible D gene (6 bases). Sequences were obtained from blood. The CDR3 DNA is TGTGCCACCAGAGGGACAAACCAAGAGACCCAGTACTTC. Its translation is CATRGTNQETQYF.